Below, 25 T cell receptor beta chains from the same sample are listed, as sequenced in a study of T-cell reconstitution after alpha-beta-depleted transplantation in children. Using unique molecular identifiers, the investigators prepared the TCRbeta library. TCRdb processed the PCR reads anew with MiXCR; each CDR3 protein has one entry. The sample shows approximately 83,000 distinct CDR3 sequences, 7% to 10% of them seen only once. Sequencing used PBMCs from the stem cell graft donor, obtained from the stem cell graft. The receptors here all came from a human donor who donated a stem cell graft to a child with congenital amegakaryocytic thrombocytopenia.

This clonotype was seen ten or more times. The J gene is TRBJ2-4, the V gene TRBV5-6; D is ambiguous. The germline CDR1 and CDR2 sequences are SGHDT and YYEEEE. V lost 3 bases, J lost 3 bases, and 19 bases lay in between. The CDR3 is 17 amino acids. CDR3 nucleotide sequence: TGTGCCAGCAGCTGGAGCACCGGTCTTTTGGGCAAAAACATTCAGTACTTC. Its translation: CASSWSTGLLGKNIQYF.

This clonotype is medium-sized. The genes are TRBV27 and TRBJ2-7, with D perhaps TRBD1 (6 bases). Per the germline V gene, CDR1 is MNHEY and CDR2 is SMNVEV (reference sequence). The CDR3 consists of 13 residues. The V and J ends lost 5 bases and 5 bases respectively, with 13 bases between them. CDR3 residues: CASSSTGWDEQYF. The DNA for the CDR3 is TGTGCCAGCAGTAGTACAGGGTGGGACGAGCAGTACTTC.

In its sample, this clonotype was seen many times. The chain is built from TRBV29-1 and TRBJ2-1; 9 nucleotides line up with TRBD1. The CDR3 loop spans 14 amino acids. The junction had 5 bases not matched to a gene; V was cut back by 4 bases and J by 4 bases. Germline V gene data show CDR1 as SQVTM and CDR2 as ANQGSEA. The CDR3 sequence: CSVVGTGIYNEQFF. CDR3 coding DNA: TGCAGCGTTGTGGGGACAGGGATATACAATGAGCAGTTCTTC.

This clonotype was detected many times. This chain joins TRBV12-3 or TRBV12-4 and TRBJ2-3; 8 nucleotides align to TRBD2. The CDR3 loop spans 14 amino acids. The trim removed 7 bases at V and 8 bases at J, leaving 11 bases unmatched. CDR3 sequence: CASTDVRAGGTQYF. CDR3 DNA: TGTGCCAGCACTGACGTCCGGGCGGGAGGTACGCAGTATTTT.

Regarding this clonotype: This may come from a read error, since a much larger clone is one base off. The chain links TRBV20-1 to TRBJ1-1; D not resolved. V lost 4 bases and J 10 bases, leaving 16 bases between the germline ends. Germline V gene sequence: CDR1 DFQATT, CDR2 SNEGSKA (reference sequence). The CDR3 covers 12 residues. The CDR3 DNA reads TGCAGTGCTAAGGCCGCGGGTGCCGGAGCTTTCTTT. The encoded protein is CSAKAAGAGAFF.

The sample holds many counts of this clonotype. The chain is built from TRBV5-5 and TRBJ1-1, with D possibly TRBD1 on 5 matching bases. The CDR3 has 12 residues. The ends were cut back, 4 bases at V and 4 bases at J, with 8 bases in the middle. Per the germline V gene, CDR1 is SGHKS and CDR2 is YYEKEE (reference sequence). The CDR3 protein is CASSRDGTEAFF. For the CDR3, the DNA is TGTGCCAGCAGCAGGGACGGCACTGAAGCTTTCTTT. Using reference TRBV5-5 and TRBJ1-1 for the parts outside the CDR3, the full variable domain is DAGVTQSPTHLIKTRGQQVTLRCSPISGHKSVSWYQQVLGQGPQFIFQYYEKEERGRGNFPDRFSARQFPNYSSELNVNALLLGDSALYLCASSRDGTEAFFGQGTRLTVV.

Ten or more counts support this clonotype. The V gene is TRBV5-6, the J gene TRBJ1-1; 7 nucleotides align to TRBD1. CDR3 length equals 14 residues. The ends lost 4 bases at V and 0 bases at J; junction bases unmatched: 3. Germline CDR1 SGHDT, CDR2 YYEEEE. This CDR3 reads CASSADRMNTEAFF. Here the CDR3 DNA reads TGTGCCAGCAGCGCGGACAGGATGAACACTGAAGCTTTCTTT.

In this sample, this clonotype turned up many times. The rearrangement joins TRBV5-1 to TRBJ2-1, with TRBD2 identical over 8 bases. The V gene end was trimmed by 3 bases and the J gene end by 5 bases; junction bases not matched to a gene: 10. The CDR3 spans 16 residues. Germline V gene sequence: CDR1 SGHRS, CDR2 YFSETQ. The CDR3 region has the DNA TGCGCCAGCAGCTGGAGAACAGCGGGAGTTGACAATGAGCAGTTCTTC. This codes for CASSWRTAGVDNEQFF.

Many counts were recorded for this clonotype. Written as DNA, the CDR3 is TGTGCCAGCAGCTCCGGGACTAGCACAGATACGCAGTATTTT. This translates into CASSSGTSTDTQYF. The chain recombines TRBV5-6 with TRBJ2-3, with D maybe TRBD2 (6 bases). V lost 3 bases to trimming and J lost 0 bases, with 8 bases between them. This CDR3 has 14 amino acids. Germline-derived CDR1 and CDR2 are SGHDT and YYEEEE.

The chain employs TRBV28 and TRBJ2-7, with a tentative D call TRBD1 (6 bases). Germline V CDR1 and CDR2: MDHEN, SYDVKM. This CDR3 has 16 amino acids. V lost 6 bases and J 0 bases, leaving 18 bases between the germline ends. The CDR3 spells CASSRRQGFSSYEQYF. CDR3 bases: TGTGCCAGCAGCCGGCGCCAGGGGTTCTCCTCCTACGAGCAGTACTTC.

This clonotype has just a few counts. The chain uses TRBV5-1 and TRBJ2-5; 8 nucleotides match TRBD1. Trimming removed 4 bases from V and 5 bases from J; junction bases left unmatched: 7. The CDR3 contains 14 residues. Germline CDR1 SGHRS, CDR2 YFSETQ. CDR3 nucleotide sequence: TGCGCCAGCAGCCAGGACAGGGCCGGGGAGACCCAGTACTTC. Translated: CASSQDRAGETQYF.

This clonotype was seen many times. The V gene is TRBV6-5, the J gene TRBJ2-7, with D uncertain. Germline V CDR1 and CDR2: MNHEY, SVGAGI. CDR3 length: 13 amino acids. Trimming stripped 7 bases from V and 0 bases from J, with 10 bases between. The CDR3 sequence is CASTRVHSYEQYF. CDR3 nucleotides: TGTGCCAGCACCCGTGTCCACTCCTACGAGCAGTACTTC.

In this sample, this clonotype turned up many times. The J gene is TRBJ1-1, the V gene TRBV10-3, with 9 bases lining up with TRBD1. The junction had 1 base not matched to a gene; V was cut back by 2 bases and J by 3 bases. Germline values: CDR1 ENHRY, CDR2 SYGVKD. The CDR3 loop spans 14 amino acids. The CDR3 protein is CAISEDRGYTEAFF. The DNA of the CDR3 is TGTGCCATCAGTGAGGACAGGGGGTACACTGAAGCTTTCTTT.

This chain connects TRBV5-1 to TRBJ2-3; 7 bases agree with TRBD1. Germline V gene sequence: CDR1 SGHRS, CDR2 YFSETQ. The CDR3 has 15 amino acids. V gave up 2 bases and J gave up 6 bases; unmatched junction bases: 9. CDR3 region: CASSLTGTEGDTQYF. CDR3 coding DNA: TGCGCCAGCAGCTTAACCGGGACAGAGGGGGATACGCAGTATTTT.

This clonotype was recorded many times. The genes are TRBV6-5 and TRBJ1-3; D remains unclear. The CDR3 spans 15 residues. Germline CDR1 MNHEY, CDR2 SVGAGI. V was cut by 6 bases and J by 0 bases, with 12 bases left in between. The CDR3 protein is CASRLDGSSGNTIYF. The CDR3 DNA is TGTGCCAGCAGGCTTGACGGGAGCTCTGGAAACACCATATATTTT.

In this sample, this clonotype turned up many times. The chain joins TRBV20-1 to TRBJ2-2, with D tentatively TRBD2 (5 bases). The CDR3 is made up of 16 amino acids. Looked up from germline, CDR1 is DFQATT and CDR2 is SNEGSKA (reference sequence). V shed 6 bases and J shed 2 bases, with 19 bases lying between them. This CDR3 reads CSAPRRRATNTGELFF. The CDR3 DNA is TGCAGTGCCCCCCGGAGGAGAGCCACAAACACCGGGGAGCTGTTTTTT.

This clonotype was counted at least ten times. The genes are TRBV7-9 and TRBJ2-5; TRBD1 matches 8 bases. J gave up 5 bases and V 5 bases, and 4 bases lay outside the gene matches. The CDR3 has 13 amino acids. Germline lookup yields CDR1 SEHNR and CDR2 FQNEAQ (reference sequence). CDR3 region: CASSPTGDETQYF. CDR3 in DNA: TGTGCCAGCAGCCCGACAGGGGATGAGACCCAGTACTTC. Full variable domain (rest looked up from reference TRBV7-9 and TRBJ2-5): DTGVSQNPRHKITKRGQNVTFRCDPISEHNRLYWYRQTLGQGPEFLTYFQNEAQLEKSRLLSDRFSAERPKGSFSTLEIQRTEQGDSAMYLCASSPTGDETQYFGPGTRLLVL.

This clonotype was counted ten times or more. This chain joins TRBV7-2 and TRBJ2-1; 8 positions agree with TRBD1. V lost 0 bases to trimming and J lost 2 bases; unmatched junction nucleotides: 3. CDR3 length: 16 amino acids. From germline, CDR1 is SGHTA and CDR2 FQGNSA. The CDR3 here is CASSLASRGPYNEQFF. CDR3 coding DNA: TGTGCCAGCAGCTTAGCCTCCAGGGGGCCCTACAATGAGCAGTTCTTC.

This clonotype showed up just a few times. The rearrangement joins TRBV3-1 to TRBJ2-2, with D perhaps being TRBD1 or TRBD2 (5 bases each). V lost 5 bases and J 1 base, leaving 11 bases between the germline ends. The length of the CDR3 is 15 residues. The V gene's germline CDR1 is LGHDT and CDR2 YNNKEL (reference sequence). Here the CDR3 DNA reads TGTGCCAGCAGCAGCCGGGACGGGAACACCGGGGAGCTGTTTTTT. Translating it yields CASSSRDGNTGELFF.

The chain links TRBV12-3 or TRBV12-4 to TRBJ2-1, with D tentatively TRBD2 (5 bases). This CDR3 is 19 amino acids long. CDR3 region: CTCSGRTESLRSSYNEQFF. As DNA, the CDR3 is TGTACCTGCAGTGGACGGACTGAGAGCCTTAGAAGCTCCTACAATGAGCAGTTCTTC.

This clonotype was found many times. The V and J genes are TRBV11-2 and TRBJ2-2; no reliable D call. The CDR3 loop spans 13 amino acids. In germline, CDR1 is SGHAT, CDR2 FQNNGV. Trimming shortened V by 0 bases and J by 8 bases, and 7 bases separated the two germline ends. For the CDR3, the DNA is TGTGCCAGCAGCTTAGAGATGGTAGGGGAGCTGTTTTTT. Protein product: CASSLEMVGELFF.

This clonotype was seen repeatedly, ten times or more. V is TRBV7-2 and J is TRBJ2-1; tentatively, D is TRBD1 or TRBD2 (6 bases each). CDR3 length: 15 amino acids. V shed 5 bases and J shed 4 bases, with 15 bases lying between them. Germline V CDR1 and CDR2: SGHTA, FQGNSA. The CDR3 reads CASSPTLGGYNEQFF. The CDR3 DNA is TGTGCCAGCAGCCCGACCCTAGGGGGGTACAATGAGCAGTTCTTC.

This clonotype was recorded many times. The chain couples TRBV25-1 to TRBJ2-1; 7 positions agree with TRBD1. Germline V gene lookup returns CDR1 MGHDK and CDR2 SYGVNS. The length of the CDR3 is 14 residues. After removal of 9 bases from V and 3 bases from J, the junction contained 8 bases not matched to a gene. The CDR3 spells CASRGAGGYNEQFF. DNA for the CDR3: TGTGCCAGTAGAGGGGCAGGGGGCTACAATGAGCAGTTCTTC.

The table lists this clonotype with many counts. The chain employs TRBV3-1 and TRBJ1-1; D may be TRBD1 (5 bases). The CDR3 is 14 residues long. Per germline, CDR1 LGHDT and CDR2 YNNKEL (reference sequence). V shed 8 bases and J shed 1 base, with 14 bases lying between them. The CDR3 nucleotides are TGTGCCAGCGGGGTCTTTAGGGGGAACACTGAAGCTTTCTTT. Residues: CASGVFRGNTEAFF.

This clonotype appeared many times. CDR3 amino acids: CSAIHRGKVRGEQYF. CDR3 coding DNA: TGCAGTGCAATCCACAGGGGGAAGGTACGGGGCGAGCAGTACTTC. The chain joins TRBV20-1 to TRBJ2-7; 8 bases map to TRBD1. V gave up 6 bases and J gave up 6 bases; unmatched junction bases: 16. The V gene's germline CDR1 is DFQATT and CDR2 SNEGSKA (reference sequence). The CDR3 spans 15 residues.